The 27 T cell receptor beta chains in this list originate from one sample, sequenced in a study of T cells in Graves' hyperthyroidism and ophthalmopathy. It was RNA transcripts that yielded the amplified TCR beta CDR3 regions. A first-round RT-PCR of the TCR CDR3 used the HTBI primer set. TCRdb reanalysed the multiplex PCR reads using MiXCR and keeps one entry per CDR3 protein. The table shows roughly 800,000 distinct CDR3 sequences, with approximately 40% occurring only once. The sequencing sample was made of blood. The receptors here all came from a man between 18 and 35 years old with Graves' hyperthyroidism.

This clonotype was seen a few times. V is TRBV7-2 and J is TRBJ2-7; 10 bases are shared with TRBD1. From germline, CDR1 is SGHTA and CDR2 FQGNSA. V lost 3 bases to trimming and J lost 6 bases; unmatched junction nucleotides: 5. The CDR3 runs 14 residues. The CDR3 region has the DNA TGTGCCAGCAGCTTCCAGGACAGGGGGTCCGAGCAGTACTTC. Its translation is CASSFQDRGSEQYF. Complete variable domain (other parts from reference TRBV7-2 and TRBJ2-7): GAGVSQSPSNKVTEKGKDVELRCDPISGHTALYWYRQSLGQGLEFLIYFQGNSAPDKSGLPSDRFSAERTGGSVSTLTIQRTQQEDSAVYLCASSFQDRGSEQYFGPGTRLTVT.

This clonotype was seen at least ten times. This CDR3 is CATSREGQRPGGTYEQYF. The CDR3 nucleotides are TGTGCCACCAGCAGAGAGGGTCAGCGACCGGGAGGGACCTACGAGCAGTACTTC. The chain joins TRBV15 to TRBJ2-7; 8 bases agree with TRBD2. The CDR3 sequence is 18 residues long. The V gene end was trimmed by 0 bases and the J gene end by 2 bases; junction bases not matched to a gene: 12. Germline V lookup: CDR1 LNHNV, CDR2 YYDKDF (reference sequence).

This clonotype was counted a few times. The chain recombines TRBV2 with TRBJ2-2; 7 positions agree with TRBD1. V trimming: 10 bases; J trimming: 5 bases; junction bases outside the gene matches: 4. Per the germline V gene, CDR1 is SNHLY and CDR2 is FYNNEI. The CDR3 has 12 residues. CDR3 amino acids: CAITRGTGELFF. In nucleotides, the CDR3 is TGTGCCATAACCAGGGGGACCGGGGAGCTGTTTTTT.

The chain carries TRBV2 and TRBJ1-4, with a possible D match to TRBD1 (6 bases). Trimming pared 6 bases from V and 6 bases from J, leaving 29 bases between. The CDR3 covers 19 residues. Germline loops: CDR1 SNHLY, CDR2 FYNNEI. CDR3 sequence (DNA): TGTGCCAGCAGCGAAAACAGGGAAGCCCATGCCCCGCTTTATGAAAAACTGTTTTTT. This translates into CASSENREAHAPLYEKLFF.

This rearrangement joins TRBV7-9 to TRBJ1-3; TRBD1 is a possible D gene (5 bases). Germline V lookup: CDR1 SEHNR, CDR2 FQNEAQ (reference sequence). V shed 4 bases and J shed 0 bases, with 13 bases lying between them. The CDR3 is 16 residues long. DNA of the CDR3: TGTGCCAGCAGCTCTCGACAGATACACTCTGGAAACACCATATATTTT. Its translation: CASSSRQIHSGNTIYF. Combining the CDR3 with reference TRBV7-9 and TRBJ1-3 gives the whole variable domain DTGVSQNPRHKITKRGQNVTFRCDPISEHNRLYWYRQTLGQGPEFLTYFQNEAQLEKSRLLSDRFSAERPKGSFSTLEIQRTEQGDSAMYLCASSSRQIHSGNTIYFGEGSWLTVV.

DNA for the CDR3: TGTGCCAGCAGCTTTCTGTCCTCCTCTGGAAACACCATATATTTT. Its protein product is CASSFLSSSGNTIYF. The chain carries TRBV7-9 and TRBJ1-3; D not resolved. Germline V gene data show CDR1 as SEHNR and CDR2 as FQNEAQ (reference sequence). V dropped 3 bases and J dropped 0 bases, with 9 bases sitting between them. This CDR3 spans 15 amino acids. The entire variable domain, with the rest obtained from reference TRBV7-9 and TRBJ1-3, is as follows: DTGVSQNPRHKITKRGQNVTFRCDPISEHNRLYWYRQTLGQGPEFLTYFQNEAQLEKSRLLSDRFSAERPKGSFSTLEIQRTEQGDSAMYLCASSFLSSSGNTIYFGEGSWLTVV.

Worth noting for this clonotype: A much larger clone differs by one base, so this may be a read error. The chain couples TRBV2 to TRBJ2-7; D is ambiguous. Trimming shortened V by 3 bases and J by 2 bases, and 8 bases separated the two germline ends. Per the germline V gene, CDR1 is SNHLY and CDR2 is FYNNEI. The CDR3 loop spans 13 amino acids. The CDR3 nucleotides are TGTGCCAGCAGTGACGACCCCGCCTACGAGCAGTACTTC. This codes for CASSDDPAYEQYF. Based on the CDR3 plus reference TRBV2 and TRBJ2-7, the full variable domain is EPEVTQTPSHQVTQMGQEVILRCVPISNHLYFYWYRQILGQKVEFLVSFYNNEISEKSEIFDDQFSVERPDGSNFTLKIRSTKLEDSAMYFCASSDDPAYEQYFGPGTRLTVT.

This clonotype was seen a few times. The V and J genes are TRBV4-1 and TRBJ1-5; weak D call: TRBD1 (6 bases). Germline CDR1 reads MGHRA; CDR2 reads YSYEKL. Trimming took off 2 bases at V and 6 bases at J, with 14 bases between the two ends. This CDR3 spans 15 amino acids. CDR3 DNA sequence: TGCGCCAGCAGCCAACTGGGGACACCAGCTCAGCCCCAGCATTTT. Protein product: CASSQLGTPAQPQHF.

This clonotype was detected only a few times. A read error is possible here, since a much larger clone lies one base away. The CDR3 nucleotides read TGTGCCAGCACTGGCTACACCTTC. This encodes CASTGYTF. The chain has TRBV2 and TRBJ1-2, with D hard to call. Germline CDR1 is SNHLY and CDR2 is FYNNEI. The germline V and J ends were trimmed by 7 bases and 7 bases, with 1 base remaining between them. This CDR3 is built from 8 residues.

The chain combines TRBV18 with TRBJ2-2; no clear D. Germline V gene sequence: CDR1 KGHSH, CDR2 LQKENI. The CDR3 length is 13 residues. The germline V and J ends were trimmed by 6 bases and 6 bases, with 11 bases remaining between them. CDR3 coding DNA: TGTGCCAGCTCTCGAACTAAAGCCGGGGAGCTGTTTTTT. This gives the protein CASSRTKAGELFF. Based on the CDR3 plus reference TRBV18 and TRBJ2-2, the full variable domain is NAGVMQNPRHLVRRRGQEARLRCSPMKGHSHVYWYRQLPEEGLKFMVYLQKENIIDESGMPKERFSAEFPKEGPSILRIQQVVRGDSAAYFCASSRTKAGELFFGEGSRLTVL.

This clonotype was seen once. The chain joins TRBV25-1 to TRBJ1-4; 9 bases match TRBD1. This CDR3 region has 15 residues. Germline V lookup: CDR1 MGHDK, CDR2 SYGVNS. J lost 8 bases, V lost 6 bases, and 10 bases had no gene match. CDR3: CASSHYRGQGEKLFF. CDR3 bases: TGTGCCAGCAGCCACTACAGGGGGCAGGGCGAAAAACTGTTTTTT.

This clonotype was found many times. The rearrangement joins TRBV7-9 to TRBJ1-2; 7 bases fit TRBD1. The CDR3 spans 15 residues. Germline loops: CDR1 SEHNR, CDR2 FQNEAQ (reference sequence). V dropped 4 bases and J dropped 2; count of bases not matched to a gene: 7. CDR3 DNA: TGTGCCAGCAGCTGGCCGGGACAGCCGAACTATGGCTACACCTTC. It translates to CASSWPGQPNYGYTF.

The chain links TRBV6-5 to TRBJ1-4, with TRBD1 matching over 11 bases. CDR1 and CDR2 (germline): MNHEY, SVGAGI. The CDR3 runs 14 residues. V lost 8 bases, J lost 8 bases, and 7 bases stayed unmatched. The CDR3 reads CASRADRGREKLFF. CDR3 nucleotide sequence: TGTGCCAGCCGGGCGGACAGGGGGCGGGAAAAACTGTTTTTT.

This chain connects TRBV9 to TRBJ2-7; D is undetermined. This CDR3 comprises 13 residues. The germline gives CDR1 SGDLS, CDR2 YYNGEE. V was clipped by 3 bases and J by 5 bases, with 12 bases between them. The CDR3 here is CASSANQRDEQYF. In nucleotides, the CDR3 is TGTGCCAGCAGCGCGAACCAACGGGACGAGCAGTACTTC.

This clonotype has ten or more counts. V is TRBV7-9 and J is TRBJ2-5; the D call may be TRBD1 or TRBD2 (5 bases each). Germline V CDR1 and CDR2: SEHNR, FQNEAQ (reference sequence). The CDR3 has 13 amino acids. Trimming stripped 5 bases from V and 5 bases from J, with 12 bases between. In DNA form, the CDR3 reads TGTGCCAGCAGCCCGAGACAGCGGGAGACCCAGTACTTC. Its translation is CASSPRQRETQYF.

The chain links TRBV7-9 to TRBJ2-7; D remains ambiguous. V lost 5 bases to trimming and J lost 0 bases, with 11 bases between them. There are 14 residues in the CDR3. CDR1 is SEHNR and CDR2 is FQNEAQ in the germline V gene (reference sequence). The CDR3 DNA sequence: TGTGCCAGCAGCCCCCAAGGTATCTCCTACGAGCAGTACTTC. Residues: CASSPQGISYEQYF.

The chain couples TRBV7-8 to TRBJ2-7; 12 bases align to TRBD2. V lost 3 bases to trimming and J lost 4 bases; unmatched junction nucleotides: 7. CDR1 is SGHVS, CDR2 FQNEAQ, per germline. The CDR3 is 16 amino acids. The CDR3 loop reads CASSLAPGLAGYEQYF. In DNA form, the CDR3 reads TGTGCCAGCAGCTTGGCCCCGGGACTAGCGGGTTACGAGCAGTACTTC.

This clonotype was recorded at least ten times. This chain uses TRBV20-1 with TRBJ2-5; D gene unclear. Germline V gene data show CDR1 as DFQATT and CDR2 as SNEGSKA (reference sequence). Trimming shortened V by 1 base and J by 0 bases, and 6 bases separated the two germline ends. This CDR3 spans 13 amino acids. CDR3 nucleotides: TGCAGTGCTAGAGGGGGATACCAAGAGACCCAGTACTTC. Encoded protein: CSARGGYQETQYF.

This clonotype has more than one count but fewer than ten. The rearrangement joins TRBV6-6 to TRBJ1-6; D perhaps matches TRBD1 (6 bases). Germline CDR1 reads MNHNY; CDR2 reads SVGAGI (reference sequence). Trimming stripped 2 bases from V and 10 bases from J, with 15 bases between. This CDR3 is built from 15 residues. DNA for the CDR3: TGTGCCAGCAGTTACATAGGGACAAGGTCCTCACCCCTCCACTTT. As protein: CASSYIGTRSSPLHF.

This clonotype occurred many times. The rearrangement uses TRBV9 and TRBJ1-1; weak D call: TRBD1 (5 bases). The CDR3 covers 15 residues. Germline loops: CDR1 SGDLS, CDR2 YYNGEE. The V end lost 1 base, the J end lost 1 base, and 11 bases lay between the germline ends. This CDR3 is CASSVSGPPNTEAFF. CDR3 bases: TGTGCCAGCAGCGTATCGGGGCCGCCGAACACTGAAGCTTTCTTT.

This clonotype was counted a few times. In DNA form, the CDR3 reads TGCAGTGCTAGAGACTCCGGGACTAGCGGGAACAGGCGGTACTACTTC. This sequence encodes CSARDSGTSGNRRYYF. The V and J genes are TRBV20-1 and TRBJ2-7; 13 bases are shared with TRBD2. Trimming removed 0 bases from V and 13 bases from J; junction bases left unmatched: 15. Per germline, CDR1 DFQATT and CDR2 SNEGSKA (reference sequence). CDR3 length: 16 amino acids.

Only a few counts were recorded for this clonotype. The V call is TRBV7-3, the J call TRBJ2-2, with D uncertain. Trimming pared 2 bases from V and 4 bases from J, leaving 11 bases between. This CDR3 region has 15 residues. Germline V CDR1 and CDR2: SGHTA, FQGTGA. CDR3 region: CASSLQADGTGELFF. CDR3 bases: TGTGCCAGCAGCTTACAAGCCGATGGCACCGGGGAGCTGTTTTTT.

This clonotype appeared a few times. V is TRBV24-1 and J is TRBJ2-7; tentatively, D is TRBD2 (5 bases). The germline CDR1 and CDR2 sequences are KGHDR and SFDVKD. This CDR3 is built from 13 residues. The V end was cut by 9 bases, the J end by 1 base, with 12 bases between. This CDR3 reads CATGEFLSYEQYF. The CDR3 region has the DNA TGTGCCACCGGGGAGTTTTTATCCTACGAGCAGTACTTC.

There are many counts of this clonotype. V is TRBV25-1 and J is TRBJ1-4; D is perhaps TRBD1 (5 bases). CDR3 size: 15 residues. Trimming pared 6 bases from V and 3 bases from J, leaving 14 bases between. Germline loops: CDR1 MGHDK, CDR2 SYGVNS. This CDR3 is CASSSPLGPNEKLFF. CDR3 nucleotides: TGTGCCAGCAGCAGTCCTTTGGGGCCTAATGAAAAACTGTTTTTT.

This rearrangement joins TRBV5-1 to TRBJ2-7, with D maybe TRBD2 (7 bases). Germline V lookup: CDR1 SGHRS, CDR2 YFSETQ. V was pared by 0 bases and J by 6 bases, with 28 bases between. The CDR3 runs 19 residues. Here the CDR3 DNA reads TGCGCCAGCAGCTTGGGGGGACTCCGGCCTTTAGGGGGGGCCTCCGAGCAGTACTTC. This translates into CASSLGGLRPLGGASEQYF.

The rearrangement joins TRBV7-2 to TRBJ1-2; 7 nucleotides match TRBD1. The CDR3 has 15 amino acids. V lost 5 bases and J lost 8; bases outside the gene matches: 14. Germline V gene data show CDR1 as SGHTA and CDR2 as FQGNSA. The CDR3 region has the DNA TGTGCCAGCAGCCCCCCCCCGGGGACAGCCACGGGCTACACCTTC. The encoded protein is CASSPPPGTATGYTF.

At least ten counts were recorded for this clonotype. This chain's CDR3 is CASRGRNESPLHF. The CDR3, as DNA: TGTGCCAGCAGGGGCAGGAACGAATCACCCCTCCACTTT. The gene calls are TRBV5-6 and TRBJ1-6, with D unclear. Germline V gene lookup returns CDR1 SGHDT and CDR2 YYEEEE. The germline V and J ends were trimmed by 5 bases and 10 bases, with 13 bases remaining between them. CDR3 length: 13 amino acids.